Each of the 21 T cell receptor beta chains below was sequenced from the same sample in a study of blood T cell repertoires in COVID-19. Here immunoSEQ multiplex PCR was the method, and the copy in TCRdb shows in-frame clones only, minus some. Of about 220,000 clones in the sample, 80% to 90% are singletons; the top ten hold over 2.5%. Sequencing was done on a sample of peripheral blood. These TCRs come from a man aged 50 to 60 who had recovered from COVID-19.

CDR3 protein: CASSPNRDRGKDGYTF. CDR3 in DNA: TGTGCCAGCAGCCCGAACCGGGACAGGGGAAAGGATGGCTACACCTTC. V usage is TRBV7-8 and J usage is TRBJ1-2, with 10 bases aligning to TRBD1. In germline, CDR1 is SGHVS, CDR2 FQNEAQ. V was pared by 5 bases and J by 6 bases, with 12 bases of the junction left unmatched. The CDR3 extends over 16 amino acids.

The chain couples TRBV27 to TRBJ2-7; 10 nucleotides agree with TRBD2. This CDR3 is built from 15 residues. With V trimmed by 3 bases and J by 7 bases, 9 bases remained unmatched. Germline CDR1 is MNHEY and CDR2 is SMNVEV (reference sequence). CDR3 residues: CASSFTLAGVREQYF. CDR3 sequence (DNA): TGTGCCAGCAGTTTCACCCTAGCGGGAGTCCGGGAGCAGTACTTC.

This clone was seen once. This sequence joins TRBV7-9 and TRBJ2-7; 7 nucleotides agree with TRBD2. Germline lookup yields CDR1 SEHNR and CDR2 FQNEAQ (reference sequence). The CDR3 is made up of 14 amino acids. V lost 1 base, J lost 0 bases, and 0 bases stayed unmatched. This chain's CDR3 is CASSLGGGSYEQYF. CDR3 nucleotide sequence: TGTGCCAGCAGCTTAGGCGGGGGCTCCTACGAGCAGTACTTC. Together with reference TRBV7-9 and TRBJ2-7, the CDR3 gives the full variable domain: DTGVSQNPRHKITKRGQNVTFRCDPISEHNRLYWYRQTLGQGPEFLTYFQNEAQLEKSRLLSDRFSAERPKGSFSTLEIQRTEQGDSAMYLCASSLGGGSYEQYFGPGTRLTVT.

The chain uses TRBV2 and TRBJ1-1, with TRBD1 matching 7 bases. The CDR3 contains 15 residues. Per the germline V gene, CDR1 is SNHLY and CDR2 is FYNNEI. J lost 5 bases, V lost 6 bases, and 12 bases had no gene match. CDR3 sequence (DNA): TGTGCCAGCAGGGTTCGGGACAGCGGGGGGACTGAAGCTTTCTTT. Translated: CASRVRDSGGTEAFF.

The chain uses TRBV28 and TRBJ1-5; TRBD1 matches 9 bases. Germline V gene lookup returns CDR1 MDHEN and CDR2 SYDVKM. CDR3 length equals 16 residues. After removal of 6 bases from V and 6 bases from J, the junction contained 12 bases not matched to a gene. This CDR3 reads CASSPRTGEMSQPQHF. DNA of the CDR3: TGTGCCAGCAGCCCCCGGACAGGGGAAATGTCTCAGCCCCAGCATTTT.

The chain links TRBV21-1 to TRBJ2-7; the D call in the table, TRBD2, was not verified against the DNA. TRBV21-1 is designated a pseudogene. The length of the CDR3 is 18 residues. The CDR3 DNA reads as TGTGCCAGCAGCAAATACGGGACTAGCGGGAGGGCGGGTCACGAGCAGTACTTC. Translating it yields CASSKYGTSGRAGHEQYF.

The rearrangement links TRBV6-5 to TRBJ2-7; TRBD2 matches 7 bases. With V trimmed by 5 bases and J by 1 base, 8 bases remained unmatched. From germline, CDR1 is MNHEY and CDR2 SVGAGI. CDR3 length: 15 residues. The CDR3 DNA reads TGTGCCAGCAGTCTATCTAGCGGTAGATCCTACGAGCAGTACTTC. Encoded protein: CASSLSSGRSYEQYF.

The table lists this clone with a count of one. The chain recombines TRBV10-3 with TRBJ2-1; D is uncertain. V was cut by 4 bases and J by 5 bases, with 9 bases left in between. Germline CDR1 is ENHRY and CDR2 is SYGVKD. The CDR3 is made up of 13 amino acids. The CDR3: CAISVQRDNEQFF. The DNA of the CDR3 is TGTGCCATCAGTGTTCAACGGGACAATGAGCAGTTCTTC.

The chain recombines TRBV28 with TRBJ1-1; the D gene is possibly TRBD1 (6 bases). Germline lookup yields CDR1 MDHEN and CDR2 SYDVKM. Trimming removed 5 bases from V and 3 bases from J, with 10 bases in between. The CDR3 is made up of 13 amino acids. DNA of the CDR3: TGTGCCAGCAGTGGAGGACAGTACACTGAAGCTTTCTTT. Amino acids: CASSGGQYTEAFF.

The rearrangement uses TRBV28 and TRBJ2-7, with 14 bases lining up with TRBD2. CDR3 length: 15 residues. V dropped 2 bases and J dropped 5; count of bases not matched to a gene: 2. Germline V gene lookup returns CDR1 MDHEN and CDR2 SYDVKM. This CDR3 reads CASSLGTSGSDEQYF. The CDR3 DNA sequence: TGTGCCAGCAGTTTAGGGACTAGCGGGAGCGACGAGCAGTACTTC.

The CDR3 spells CATSVGYSNQPQHF. The DNA for the CDR3 is TGTGCCACCAGCGTCGGGTATAGCAATCAGCCCCAGCATTTT. This chain connects TRBV15 to TRBJ1-5; D uncertain. The CDR3 extends over 14 amino acids. The V gene lost 5 bases and the J gene lost 0 bases, with 8 bases spanning the gap. Germline V gene data show CDR1 as LNHNV and CDR2 as YYDKDF (reference sequence).

The rearrangement links TRBV10-3 to TRBJ2-7; TRBD1 agrees at 9 bases. V shed 6 bases, J shed 2 bases, and the junction held 2 bases outside the gene matches. CDR3 size: 13 residues. Germline V gene lookup returns CDR1 ENHRY and CDR2 SYGVKD. In DNA, the CDR3 is TGTGCCATCAGAGGGACAGGGCCCTACGAGCAGTACTTC. It codes for CAIRGTGPYEQYF.

The chain links TRBV27 to TRBJ2-7; the match to TRBD2 covers 8 bases. V lost 4 bases to trimming and J lost 4 bases; unmatched junction nucleotides: 3. Germline lookup yields CDR1 MNHEY and CDR2 SMNVEV (reference sequence). This CDR3 is 13 amino acids long. In DNA, the CDR3 is TGTGCCAGCAGTTGGGCTAGCGGGTACGAGCAGTACTTC. Its translation is CASSWASGYEQYF.

Concerning this clone itself: This same CDR3 is encoded by further DNA sequences in the sample. The chain uses TRBV9 and TRBJ2-5, with D unclear. The CDR3 sequence is 13 residues long. Germline V gene sequence: CDR1 SGDLS, CDR2 YYNGEE. The ends were cut back, 0 bases at V and 2 bases at J, with 5 bases in the middle. The CDR3, as DNA: TGTGCCAGCAGCGTAGCCGGTCAAGAGACCCAGTACTTC. Protein product: CASSVAGQETQYF.

V gene TRBV24-1 combines with J gene TRBJ2-7; D gene uncertain. This CDR3 region has 15 residues. Germline CDR1 reads KGHDR; CDR2 reads SFDVKD. Trimming pared 3 bases from V and 3 bases from J, leaving 14 bases between. This CDR3 is CATSDRSGSLYEQYF. CDR3 in DNA: TGTGCCACCAGTGATCGGTCGGGTTCCCTCTACGAGCAGTACTTC.

The V call is TRBV5-1, the J call TRBJ2-1; 13 bases align to TRBD2. Trimming took 0 bases from V and 4 from J; bases not matched to a gene: 4. The CDR3 extends over 17 amino acids. Germline V gene sequence: CDR1 SGHRS, CDR2 YFSETQ. The CDR3: CASSLGSLAGGYNEQFF. DNA of the CDR3: TGCGCCAGCAGCTTGGGATCACTAGCGGGAGGGTACAATGAGCAGTTCTTC.

This rearrangement joins TRBV18 to TRBJ1-4; D remains unclear. The V end lost 2 bases, the J end lost 4 bases, and 8 bases lay between the germline ends. This CDR3 is built from 14 residues. Germline CDR1 and CDR2: KGHSH and LQKENI. CDR3 DNA: TGTGCCAGCTCACCAAACAGAGTTAATGAAAAACTGTTTTTT. This gives the protein CASSPNRVNEKLFF.

The chain uses TRBV19 and TRBJ1-2; D is possibly TRBD1 (5 bases). The V end was cut by 6 bases, the J end by 4 bases, with 18 bases between. CDR3 length: 15 amino acids. Germline CDR1 LNHDA, CDR2 SQIVND (reference sequence). This chain's CDR3 is CASSPQAGMAYGYTF. The CDR3 DNA is TGTGCCAGTAGCCCCCAGGCAGGGATGGCCTATGGCTACACCTTC. The full variable domain, with the rest looked up from reference TRBV19 and TRBJ1-2, is DGGITQSPKYLFRKEGQNVTLSCEQNLNHDAMYWYRQDPGQGLRLIYYSQIVNDFQKGDIAEGYSVSREKKESFPLTVTSAQKNPTAFYLCASSPQAGMAYGYTFGSGTRLTVV.

V and J are TRBV3-1 (or the pseudogene TRBV3-2) and TRBJ1-1; no firm D call. This CDR3 region has 14 residues. The ends were cut back, 4 bases at V and 6 bases at J, with 15 bases in the middle. The germline CDR1 and CDR2 sequences are LGHDT and YNNKEL (reference sequence). CDR3 sequence reads: CASSRKRSVSEAFF. The CDR3, as DNA: TGTGCCAGCAGCCGAAAGCGAAGTGTTTCTGAAGCTTTCTTT.

The chain carries TRBV15 and TRBJ2-4, with D possibly being TRBD2 (5 bases). Per germline, CDR1 LNHNV and CDR2 YYDKDF (reference sequence). The CDR3 length is 15 residues. Between the trimmed V and J ends, which lost 0 bases and 0 bases, there was a span of 6 bases. CDR3 sequence reads: CATSRDRGAKNIQYF. DNA of the CDR3: TGTGCCACCAGCAGAGATCGGGGAGCCAAAAACATTCAGTACTTC. Variable domain in full (rest from reference TRBV15 and TRBJ2-4): DAMVIQNPRYQVTQFGKPVTLSCSQTLNHNVMYWYQQKSSQAPKLLFHYYDKDFNNEADTPDNFQSRRPNTSFCFLDIRSPGLGDTAMYLCATSRDRGAKNIQYFGAGTRLSVL.

The V gene is TRBV27, the J gene TRBJ2-1; no definite D call. Germline CDR1 MNHEY, CDR2 SMNVEV (reference sequence). The CDR3 covers 14 residues. Trimming removed 2 bases from V and 1 base from J, with 6 bases in between. The CDR3 loop is CASSLAESYNEQFF. The CDR3 nucleotides read TGTGCCAGCAGTTTAGCAGAATCCTACAATGAGCAGTTCTTC.